This T cell receptor (beta chain) was recovered during a study of cytomegalovirus exposure and HLA in healthy donors. Across the whole study: Earlier, 150 million to 200 million T cells were analyzed, and around 100 million unique TCR beta sequences were found among them.

With 60 Vbeta and 13 Jbeta primers, the PCR was carried out. In the original processing: An analysis performed later counted around 80 million unique TCR beta chains (roughly 11 million of them shared). Libraries were prepared by immunoSEQ multiplex PCR; TCRdb keeps only in-frame clonotypes and omits some of them. The DNA gave D and trimming, while V, J and clone size come from that table. The data hold some 170,000 clones, with approximately 79% observed a single time. The donors (healthy individuals) were bone marrow donors. The CDR3 is made up of 13 amino acids. Germline loops: CDR1 PRHDT, CDR2 FYEKMQ (reference sequence). The germline V and J ends were trimmed by 6 bases and 4 bases, with 11 bases remaining between them.

J is TRBJ2-3 and V is TRBV13, with a tentative D call TRBD1 (6 bases). The sequence was collected from a middle-aged man in good health and CMV-seropositive. The sequenced sample consisted of PBMCs. CDR3 in amino acids: CASRAQGPDTQYF. Here the CDR3 DNA reads TGTGCCAGCAGGGCACAGGGTCCAGATACGCAGTATTTT.